This TCR beta chain was profiled in a study of cytomegalovirus exposure and HLA in healthy donors. General observations from the study: Rare TCR sequences dominated, though some public TCRs recurred in many donors. A list of roughly 180 TCR beta chains associated with cytomegalovirus was given. Subsequent analysis showed first-cohort TCR clusters tending to co-occur in 120 validation repertoires. Reports described diagnosis of cytomegalovirus status by the classifier as highly specific and sensitive.

Note on this clone: The antigen is not known.

This table comes from immunoSEQ multiplex PCR, and its TCRdb copy is limited to in-frame clones, with some not included. Among about 110,000 clones listed, nearly 97% were seen once. CDR1 and CDR2 from the germline V gene are SGHTA and FQGNSA. This CDR3 has 14 amino acids. Trimming at V came to 1 base and at J to 4 bases, leaving 2 bases not matched to a gene. The genes are TRBV7-2 and TRBJ2-3; 7 bases are a match to TRBD2. The receptor was derived from a woman aged 18-35 years in good health and CMV-seronegative. Sequencing was done on a sample of PBMCs. This CDR3 reads CASSLGGGPDTQYF. Written as DNA, the CDR3 is TGTGCCAGCAGCTTAGGCGGGGGACCAGATACGCAGTATTTT.